Presented here are 20 T cell receptor beta chains from one specimen sequenced in a study of cytomegalovirus exposure and HLA in healthy donors. Use of 60 Vbeta and 13 Jbeta primers characterized the PCR. Here immunoSEQ multiplex PCR was the method, and the copy in TCRdb shows in-frame clones only, minus some. The sample has approximately 170,000 clones, roughly 76% seen once. Material: PBMCs. These receptors all stem from a male donor in good health and CMV-seronegative.

The chain links TRBV19 to TRBJ2-1; TRBD1 is a possible D gene (5 bases). The length of the CDR3 is 14 residues. V lost 7 bases, J lost 4 bases, and 14 bases lay in between. Germline V gene sequence: CDR1 LNHDA, CDR2 SQIVND (reference sequence). CDR3 region: CASNPGSFYNEQFF. The CDR3 DNA reads as TGTGCCAGTAATCCAGGGTCCTTTTACAATGAGCAGTTCTTC. The complete variable domain, with remaining parts taken from reference TRBV19 and TRBJ2-1, reads DGGITQSPKYLFRKEGQNVTLSCEQNLNHDAMYWYRQDPGQGLRLIYYSQIVNDFQKGDIAEGYSVSREKKESFPLTVTSAQKNPTAFYLCASNPGSFYNEQFFGPGTRLTVL.

Remarks on this clone: The identical CDR3 is also encoded by other nucleotide sequences in the sample. The chain carries TRBV9 and TRBJ2-1; 10 nucleotides line up with TRBD2. The CDR3 is made up of 16 amino acids. CDR1 is SGDLS and CDR2 is YYNGEE in the germline V gene. Germline trimming cut 0 bases from V and 7 bases from J; bases unmatched to any gene: 7. This CDR3 is CASSVGSGGAGNEQFF. The CDR3 nucleotides read TGTGCCAGCAGCGTAGGGAGCGGGGGGGCCGGGAATGAGCAGTTCTTC.

J is TRBJ1-1 and V is TRBV18; 8 bases agree with TRBD1. V was clipped by 6 bases and J by 7 bases; unmatched bases: 10. The CDR3 spans 14 residues. CDR1 is KGHSH and CDR2 is LQKENI in the germline V gene. The CDR3 DNA sequence: TGTGCCAGCTCTCCCGGACAGGGAGGGGTTGAAGCTTTCTTT. Translation gives CASSPGQGGVEAFF.

This clone has only one observation. The CDR3 spells CASSERQGTNYGYTF. CDR3 DNA: TGTGCCAGCAGCGAAAGACAGGGGACAAACTATGGCTACACCTTC. This chain links TRBV7-2 with TRBJ1-2; 8 nucleotides line up with TRBD1. The CDR3 spans 15 residues. Per germline, CDR1 SGHTA and CDR2 FQGNSA. V lost 5 bases to trimming and J lost 2 bases; unmatched junction nucleotides: 7. Full variable domain (remainder filled in from reference TRBV7-2 and TRBJ1-2): GAGVSQSPSNKVTEKGKDVELRCDPISGHTALYWYRQSLGQGLEFLIYFQGNSAPDKSGLPSDRFSAERTGGSVSTLTIQRTQQEDSAVYLCASSERQGTNYGYTFGSGTRLTVV.

The chain has TRBV5-6 and TRBJ2-1; 7 bases match TRBD2. This CDR3 is built from 16 residues. V was pared by 0 bases and J by 5 bases, with 8 bases of the junction left unmatched. From germline, CDR1 is SGHDT and CDR2 YYEEEE. The CDR3 reads CASSLVARGYDNEQFF. The CDR3 coding sequence is TGTGCCAGCAGCTTGGTCGCGCGGGGGTATGACAATGAGCAGTTCTTC. Complete variable domain (other parts from reference TRBV5-6 and TRBJ2-1): DAGVTQSPTHLIKTRGQQVTLRCSPKSGHDTVSWYQQALGQGPQFIFQYYEEEERQRGNFPDRFSGHQFPNYSSELNVNALLLGDSALYLCASSLVARGYDNEQFFGPGTRLTVL.

The chain joins TRBV10-3 to TRBJ2-3, with 7 bases matching TRBD2. Germline V lookup: CDR1 ENHRY, CDR2 SYGVKD. The CDR3 has 15 amino acids. V trimming: 5 bases; J trimming: 1 base; junction bases outside the gene matches: 6. The CDR3 DNA reads as TGTGCCATCAGTCCCTCTGGGGGGGGCACAGATACGCAGTATTTT. Its protein is CAISPSGGGTDTQYF.

The chain is built from TRBV9 and TRBJ2-7; D is ambiguous. Germline CDR1 and CDR2: SGDLS and YYNGEE. The CDR3 is 13 amino acids. V was pared by 4 bases and J by 6 bases, with 14 bases between. Written as DNA, the CDR3 is TGTGCCAGCAGCCCCCGAAGGAGCCTCGAGCAGTACTTC. Protein: CASSPRRSLEQYF.

This sequence joins TRBV5-1 and TRBJ2-7; maybe TRBD1 (6 bases). CDR1 and CDR2 from the germline V gene are SGHRS and YFSETQ. Trimming pared 4 bases from V and 0 bases from J, leaving 14 bases between. The CDR3 is made up of 15 amino acids. The DNA for the CDR3 is TGCGCCAGCAGCCCCCTGGGGGCAGACTCCTACGAGCAGTACTTC. Translating gives CASSPLGADSYEQYF.

The chain carries TRBV5-6 and TRBJ2-5; D ambiguous. The germline CDR1 and CDR2 sequences are SGHDT and YYEEEE. The V gene lost 2 bases and the J gene lost 5 bases, with 10 bases spanning the gap. This CDR3 region has 13 residues. In DNA form, the CDR3 reads TGTGCCAGCAGCTTTCCCTCGGTCGAGACCCAGTACTTC. Protein product: CASSFPSVETQYF.

The rearrangement links TRBV5-8 to TRBJ1-5; 7 bases line up with TRBD1. The CDR3 totals 15 residues. The germline gives CDR1 SGHTS, CDR2 YDEGEE. After removal of 4 bases from V and 0 bases from J, the junction contained 4 bases not matched to a gene. CDR3 in amino acids: CASSQGTVSNQPQHF. CDR3 DNA: TGTGCCAGCAGCCAAGGGACAGTTAGCAATCAGCCCCAGCATTTT.

The CDR3 DNA reads TGTGCCAGCACGACCCGTCGACAGGGGGCGAGGGAGCAGTACTTC. It encodes CASTTRRQGAREQYF. The gene calls are TRBV7-2 and TRBJ2-7; TRBD1 agrees at 10 bases. Germline V CDR1 and CDR2: SGHTA, FQGNSA. This CDR3 spans 15 amino acids. Trimming at V came to 7 bases and at J to 7 bases, leaving 13 bases not matched to a gene.

In nucleotides, the CDR3 is TGTGCCAGCAGCCGTAGGACAGCTCGGGCCAATCAGCCCCAGCATTTT. It encodes CASSRRTARANQPQHF. This chain links TRBV7-8 with TRBJ1-5, with D possibly TRBD1 on 6 matching bases. Deletions cut 5 bases from V and 3 bases from J, with 17 bases between. There are 16 residues in the CDR3. CDR1 SGHVS and CDR2 FQNEAQ come from the germline V gene.

V and J are TRBV7-2 and TRBJ2-3; 11 nucleotides match TRBD2. Germline V gives CDR1 SGHTA, CDR2 FQGNSA. Losses at the gene ends were 5 bases for V and 1 base for J; bases not matched to a gene: 8. CDR3 length: 17 amino acids. Here the CDR3 DNA reads TGTGCCAGCAGCGCAAGCCCGGGACTAGCGGGCACAGATACGCAGTATTTT. Its protein product is CASSASPGLAGTDTQYF.

This clone was detected a few times. This chain uses TRBV7-9 with TRBJ2-5; 8 bases match TRBD1. J was trimmed by 2 bases and V by 5 bases; bases with no gene match: 16. CDR3 length: 18 residues. The V gene's germline CDR1 is SEHNR and CDR2 FQNEAQ (reference sequence). This CDR3 is CASSVRDRSHQEQETQYF. CDR3 nucleotide sequence: TGTGCCAGCAGCGTCCGGGACAGGTCCCACCAGGAACAAGAGACCCAGTACTTC.

V usage is TRBV6-1 and J usage is TRBJ2-5; D is perhaps TRBD1 (5 bases). From germline, CDR1 is MNHNS and CDR2 SASEGT. This CDR3 spans 16 amino acids. Between the trimmed V and J ends, which lost 2 bases and 6 bases, there was a span of 19 bases. The CDR3 loop reads CASSELGPGWLQTQYF. The CDR3 DNA reads TGTGCCAGCAGTGAATTGGGGCCCGGGTGGTTGCAGACCCAGTACTTC.

This chain uses TRBV11-2 with TRBJ1-2, with D possibly being TRBD1 (5 bases). Germline lookup yields CDR1 SGHAT and CDR2 FQNNGV. This CDR3 is 14 amino acids long. The germline V and J ends were trimmed by 5 bases and 4 bases, with 14 bases remaining between them. CDR3 loop: CASSPSGGAYGYTF. Written as DNA, the CDR3 is TGTGCCAGCAGCCCAAGCGGGGGTGCCTATGGCTACACCTTC. The full variable domain, in which reference TRBV11-2 and TRBJ1-2 provide the parts outside the CDR3, is EAGVAQSPRYKIIEKRQSVAFWCNPISGHATLYWYQQILGQGPKLLIQFQNNGVVDDSQLPKDRFSAERLKGVDSTLKIQPAKLEDSAVYLCASSPSGGAYGYTFGSGTRLTVV.

The chain employs TRBV7-2 and TRBJ2-1; TRBD2 aligns across 13 bases. Losses at the gene ends were 5 bases for V and 1 base for J; bases not matched to a gene: 5. CDR3 length: 17 residues. Per germline, CDR1 SGHTA and CDR2 FQGNSA. The CDR3 sequence: CASSITSGGASYNEQFF. The CDR3 DNA reads TGTGCCAGCAGCATAACTAGCGGGGGGGCTTCCTACAATGAGCAGTTCTTC. Drawing the rest from reference TRBV7-2 and TRBJ2-1, the complete variable domain is GAGVSQSPSNKVTEKGKDVELRCDPISGHTALYWYRQSLGQGLEFLIYFQGNSAPDKSGLPSDRFSAERTGGSVSTLTIQRTQQEDSAVYLCASSITSGGASYNEQFFGPGTRLTVL.

To note about this clone: One junction end disagrees with the germline gene, perhaps due to a read error. The rearrangement links TRBV7-9 to TRBJ2-7, with D uncertain. CDR3 length: 15 residues. Germline CDR1 SEHNR, CDR2 FQNEAQ (reference sequence). The CDR3 loop reads CSSSLVGSDNYEQYF. The CDR3 DNA reads TGTTCCAGCAGCTTAGTGGGCTCCGATAACTACGAGCAGTACTTC.

The chain recombines TRBV2 with TRBJ1-2; D gene ambiguous. The ends were cut back, 6 bases at V and 0 bases at J, with 8 bases in the middle. This CDR3 contains 13 residues. Germline-derived CDR1 and CDR2 are SNHLY and FYNNEI. The CDR3 coding sequence is TGTGCCAGCAGAAATCAGGCTAACTATGGCTACACCTTC. It specifies CASRNQANYGYTF.

This chain uses TRBV12-5 with TRBJ1-4; D is possibly TRBD1 (6 bases). Germline-derived CDR1 and CDR2 are LGHNT and FRNRAP. With 0 bases removed from V and 12 bases from J, the gap between germline ends came to 17 bases. This CDR3 has 15 residues. The CDR3 sequence is CASGLVVGAPRELFF. In DNA form, the CDR3 reads TGTGCTAGTGGTTTGGTGGTGGGGGCTCCCCGGGAACTGTTTTTT.